Listed below are T cell receptor beta chains from one sample, sequenced in a study of PD-1 blockade in classical Hodgkin lymphoma. Clones were sequenced by immunoSEQ multiplex PCR, and TCRdb holds only the in-frame ones, with some missing. Here the sample spans about 24,000 clones, over 65% being singletons. The sample here was peripheral blood mononuclear cells (PBMCs), taken before the fourth cycle of nivolumab. These receptors originate from a human donor with classical Hodgkin lymphoma. Each CDR3 is given with its conserved first and last residue. Fields, in order: D gene, CDR3 length, J gene, V gene, CDR3 DNA, CDR3 protein. The D gene is left open where the match is weak.

>TRBD2|16|TRBJ2-3|TRBV5-1
TGCGCCAGCAGCCCACCTAGCGGGGGGGCCCCAGATACGCAGTATTTT
CASSPPSGGAPDTQYF
>NA|15|TRBJ2-3|TRBV7-2
TGTGCCAGCAGCTCCGAGGGGTATGACACAGATACGCAGTATTTT
CASSSEGYDTDTQYF
>TRBD2|18|TRBJ2-2|TRBV7-3
TGTGCCAGCAGCTTAAGGGCTAGCGGTTACGCGAACACCGGGGAGCTGTTTTTT
CASSLRASGYANTGELFF
>TRBD2|17|TRBJ2-1|TRBV10-3
TGTGCCATCAGTGAGAGGGGTAGCGGGAACTCCTACAATGAGCAGTTCTTC
CAISERGSGNSYNEQFF
>NA|13|TRBJ2-5|TRBV5-1
TGCGCCAGCAGCCCCCGGACTCAAGAGACCCAGTACTTC
CASSPRTQETQYF
>NA|16|TRBJ2-1|TRBV7-2
TGTGCCAGCACCCTACTATTAGGGCGCCCCTACAATGAGCAGTTCTTC
CASTLLLGRPYNEQFF
>TRBD1|15|TRBJ1-2|TRBV23-1
TGCGCCAGCCCTGACCGGGACAGGGACAACTATGGCTACACCTTC
CASPDRDRDNYGYTF
>NA|12|TRBJ1-2|TRBV7-6
TGTGCCAGCAGCGAAGATGGCTATGGCTACACCTTC
CASSEDGYGYTF
>NA|14|TRBJ2-7|TRBV6-5
TGTGCCAGCAGTTACACTCCCTTATCCTACGAGCAGTACTTC
CASSYTPLSYEQYF
>NA|14|TRBJ2-5|TRBV29-1
TGCAGCGTTGAACGAGGTGGCGGTCAAGAGACCCAGTACTTC
CSVERGGGQETQYF
>NA|13|TRBJ2-7|TRBV5-1
TGCGCCAGCAGCTTGTCGTCCGGGTACGAGCAGTACTTC
CASSLSSGYEQYF